This TCR beta chain appears in the sequencing data of a study of shared clonotypes between healthy human individuals. In the study overall: Researchers assigned three CD4 naive, three CD4 memory, two CD8 naive and one CD8 memory plate to each donor. Findings and limits, study-wide: Expectations were that clonotype sharing among donors would be affected by sequencing depth.

From CD4+ cells came CD45RA+ naive and CD45RA-negative memory subsets. Comment on this clone: Its antigen is undetermined.

The CDR3 length is 17 residues. V lost 2 bases to trimming and J lost 3 bases; unmatched junction nucleotides: 9. The input for sorted-subset replicate PCRs was around 0.2 ug DNA, tens of thousands of T cell genomes. Sequencing was performed with immunoSEQ multiplex PCR; in TCRdb, only in-frame clones are kept and a portion is missing. The sample records roughly 700,000 clones, roughly 70% being singletons. The clonotype originates from a woman aged 25 to 45 in good health. The chain has TRBV23-1 and TRBJ2-2; 7 bases match TRBD1. TRBV23-1 counts as an open reading frame of uncertain function. The sample comprised memory CD4+ T cells sorted from blood. Documented subset: CD45RA-negative fraction. CDR3 amino acids: CASSQMVQGLHTGELFF. The CDR3 DNA is TGCGCCAGCAGTCAAATGGTACAGGGGCTCCACACCGGGGAGCTGTTTTTT.